This T cell receptor (beta chain) was captured in a study of T cells in localized non-small cell lung cancer. Study-wide findings and caveats: Paired adjacent lung recovered a median about 61 of the top 100 tumor clones. Elevated circulating T cell density in blood was associated with longer overall survival. Clonality peaked in uninvolved adjacent lung rather than tumor.

V shed 2 bases and J shed 0 bases, with 15 bases lying between them. The length of the CDR3 is 17 residues. CDR1 and CDR2 (germline): MRHNA, SNTAGT. As concerns this clone: The target antigen is unknown. The sample has other DNA sequences that encode this CDR3 too.

Clones were read by immunoSEQ multiplex PCR, and TCRdb kept only the in-frame ones, dropping some. The sample has over 20,000 clones, roughly nine tenths seen once. This rearrangement joins TRBV6-4 to TRBJ2-3; no clear D gene. Specimen: peripheral blood, collected before any cancer treatment. The origin of this receptor is a man aged 40 to 70 with stage III squamous cell lung carcinoma. Here the CDR3 reads CASSDEVASGSTDTQYF. CDR3 coding DNA: TGTGCCAGCAGTGACGAGGTCGCTAGTGGGAGCACAGATACGCAGTATTTT.